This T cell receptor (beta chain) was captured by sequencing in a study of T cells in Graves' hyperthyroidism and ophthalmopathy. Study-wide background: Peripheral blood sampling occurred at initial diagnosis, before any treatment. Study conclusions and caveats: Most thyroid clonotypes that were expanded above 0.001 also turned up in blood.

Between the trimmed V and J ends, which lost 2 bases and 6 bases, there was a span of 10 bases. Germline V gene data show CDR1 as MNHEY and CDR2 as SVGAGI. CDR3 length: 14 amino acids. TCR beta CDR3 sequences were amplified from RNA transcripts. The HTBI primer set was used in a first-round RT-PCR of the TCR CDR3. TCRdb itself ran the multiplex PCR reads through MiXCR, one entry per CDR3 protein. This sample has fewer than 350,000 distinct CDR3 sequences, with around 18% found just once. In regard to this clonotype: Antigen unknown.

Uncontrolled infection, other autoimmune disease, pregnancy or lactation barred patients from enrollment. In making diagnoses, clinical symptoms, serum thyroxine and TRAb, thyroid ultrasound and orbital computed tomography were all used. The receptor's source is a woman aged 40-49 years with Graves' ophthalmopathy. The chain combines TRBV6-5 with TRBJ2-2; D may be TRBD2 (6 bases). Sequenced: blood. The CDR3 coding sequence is TGTGCCAGCAGTTACCCAGCGGGTTCCGGGGAGCTGTTTTTT. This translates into CASSYPAGSGELFF.